The 11 T cell receptor beta chains listed next were all sequenced from one sample in a study of metastatic and nonmetastatic thyroid tumors. TCRdb re-called clones from the PCR reads using MiXCR. The sample yields about 19,000 clones, roughly 15% seen once. All patients were untreated before thyroid surgery. Sequenced input: blood. These receptors were obtained from a male donor with papillary thyroid cancer or a benign thyroid nodule (not recorded which). Some clones in this sample may be carry-over from other donors' samples.

This clone was recorded at least ten times. The rearrangement joins TRBV5-1 to TRBJ2-7; the D gene is possibly TRBD2 (5 bases). The CDR3 sequence is 13 residues long. The V gene's germline CDR1 is SGHRS and CDR2 YFSETQ. Trimming cost V 3 bases and J 1 base, with 8 bases left between them. The CDR3 nucleotides are TGCGCCAGCAGCTGGGCGGGTTCCTACGAGCAGTACTTC. Protein sequence: CASSWAGSYEQYF.

This clone was seen many times. This rearrangement joins TRBV6-1 to TRBJ2-7; 11 bases fit TRBD1. The ends lost 5 bases at V and 4 bases at J; junction bases unmatched: 4. The CDR3 has 14 amino acids. From germline, CDR1 is MNHNS and CDR2 SASEGT. In DNA, the CDR3 is TGTGCCAGCAGTCGGACAGGGGGCATGTACGAGCAGTACTTC. The encoded protein is CASSRTGGMYEQYF.

This clone showed up just once. One junction end disagrees with the germline gene, perhaps due to a read error. This sequence joins TRBV9 and TRBJ1-1; D is ambiguous. From germline, CDR1 is SGDLS and CDR2 YYNGEE. The CDR3 spans 13 residues. The CDR3 DNA sequence: TGTGCCAGGAGCCCCGGATCGAGGACTGCAGCTTTCTTT. The encoded protein is CARSPGSRTAAFF. Supplemented by reference TRBV9 and TRBJ1-1, the full variable domain reads DSGVTQTPKHLITATGQRVTLRCSPRSGDLSVYWYQQSLDQGLQFLIQYYNGEERAKGNILERFSAQQFPDLHSELNLSSLELGDSALYFCARSPGSRTAAFFGQGTRLTVV.

In this sample, this clone turned up many times. The chain combines TRBV20-1 with TRBJ2-7; D call uncertain. The CDR3 is made up of 12 amino acids. V lost 1 base, J lost 4 bases, and 8 bases lay in between. CDR1 DFQATT and CDR2 SNEGSKA come from the germline V gene (reference sequence). CDR3 in DNA: TGCAGTGCTAGAGGCATATATTACGAGCAGTACTTC. Protein: CSARGIYYEQYF.

This chain connects TRBV5-8 to TRBJ2-5; D uncertain. The CDR3 spans 11 residues. V was shortened by 5 bases and J by 7 bases, with 9 bases between the two germline ends. The germline CDR1 and CDR2 sequences are SGHTS and YDEGEE. Here the CDR3 DNA reads TGTGCCAGCAGACTTCTAGGGACCCAGTACTTC. It yields the protein CASRLLGTQYF.

This clone has a count of ten or more. V gene TRBV5-6 combines with J gene TRBJ1-4; 10 bases match TRBD1. Trimming removed 0 bases from V and 6 bases from J; junction bases left unmatched: 2. CDR3 length equals 15 residues. Germline CDR1 is SGHDT and CDR2 is YYEEEE. The CDR3 spells CASSLAGTGDEKLFF. The DNA for the CDR3 is TGTGCCAGCAGCTTGGCCGGGACAGGGGATGAAAAACTGTTTTTT.

V is TRBV20-1 and J is TRBJ1-2, with 8 positions matching TRBD1. J gave up 8 bases and V 2 bases, and 16 bases lay outside the gene matches. CDR3 length: 16 amino acids. Looked up from germline, CDR1 is DFQATT and CDR2 is SNEGSKA (reference sequence). In DNA, the CDR3 is TGCAGTGCTAGATATCGATATTGGACAGGGATGGACGGCTACACCTTC. Amino acids: CSARYRYWTGMDGYTF.

This clone has a count of ten or more. The rearrangement links TRBV19 to TRBJ2-3; possible D gene TRBD2, 5 bases. The CDR3 spans 13 residues. Germline V gives CDR1 LNHDA, CDR2 SQIVND (reference sequence). Trimming shortened V by 6 bases and J by 4 bases, and 11 bases separated the two germline ends. Here the CDR3 reads CASSGIWSDTQYF. The CDR3 nucleotides are TGTGCCAGTAGCGGGATTTGGTCAGATACGCAGTATTTT. The whole variable domain, filled in from reference TRBV19 and TRBJ2-3, reads DGGITQSPKYLFRKEGQNVTLSCEQNLNHDAMYWYRQDPGQGLRLIYYSQIVNDFQKGDIAEGYSVSREKKESFPLTVTSAQKNPTAFYLCASSGIWSDTQYFGPGTRLTVL.

This clone was recorded at least ten times. The V and J genes are TRBV7-6 and TRBJ1-1, with D unresolved. The germline gives CDR1 SGHVS, CDR2 FNYEAQ. This CDR3 has 13 amino acids. Trimming removed 4 bases at V and 0 bases at J, with 6 bases between. The CDR3 is CASSSRMNTEAFF. The CDR3 bases are TGTGCCAGCAGCTCCCGGATGAACACTGAAGCTTTCTTT.

The sample holds many counts of this clone. V is TRBV2 and J is TRBJ1-1, with 7 bases matching TRBD1. The junction had 6 bases not matched to a gene; V was cut back by 8 bases and J by 3 bases. Germline CDR1 is SNHLY and CDR2 is FYNNEI. The CDR3 has 13 amino acids. The CDR3 sequence is CASGGQAYTEAFF. The CDR3 coding sequence is TGTGCCAGCGGAGGACAGGCCTACACTGAAGCTTTCTTT.

This clone was found many times. The chain recombines TRBV28 with TRBJ1-5; D is undetermined. The V gene's germline CDR1 is MDHEN and CDR2 SYDVKM. The CDR3 has 15 residues. Trimming took 6 bases from V and 4 from J, leaving 16 bases between them. The CDR3 loop reads CASRRTEDLNQPQHF. The CDR3, as DNA: TGTGCCAGCAGACGGACGGAGGACCTAAATCAGCCCCAGCATTTT.